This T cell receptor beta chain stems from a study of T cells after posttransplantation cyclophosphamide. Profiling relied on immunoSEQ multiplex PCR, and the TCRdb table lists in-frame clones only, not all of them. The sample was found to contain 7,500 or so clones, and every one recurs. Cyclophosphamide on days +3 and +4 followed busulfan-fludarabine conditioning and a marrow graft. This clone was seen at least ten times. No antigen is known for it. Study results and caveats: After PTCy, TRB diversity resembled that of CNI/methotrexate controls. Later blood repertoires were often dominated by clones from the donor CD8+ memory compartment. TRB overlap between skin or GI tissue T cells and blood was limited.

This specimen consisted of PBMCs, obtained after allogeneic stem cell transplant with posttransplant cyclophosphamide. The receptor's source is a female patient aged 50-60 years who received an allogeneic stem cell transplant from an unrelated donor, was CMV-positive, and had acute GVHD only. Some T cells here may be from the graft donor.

CDR3 residues: CASSQEAGGGYEQYF. The DNA of the CDR3 is TGCGCCAGCAGCCAAGAAGCAGGGGGAGGATACGAGCAGTACTTC. This chain uses TRBV4-3 with TRBJ2-7; tentative D call: TRBD1 (7 bases). V lost 0 bases and J lost 4, with 13 bases in between. The CDR3 extends over 15 amino acids. CDR1 is LGHNA, CDR2 YSLEER, per germline.